This is a list of T cell receptor beta chains from one sample in a study of T cells after yellow fever vaccination. TCRdb recomputed calls from the 5' RACE reads with MiXCR, one row per CDR3 protein. The data contain under 400,000 distinct CDR3 sequences, about 12% of them singletons. The sequenced sample was CD4+ T cells sorted from PBMCs, obtained 15 days after the yellow fever booster vaccination. The receptors shown here come from a man aged 18 to 35 who received the YFV17D yellow fever vaccine. CDR3s include the opening cysteine and the closing phenylalanine or tryptophan. The order of the fields is V gene, J gene, CDR3 protein.

TRBV7-9	TRBJ2-3	CASFFAGGTDTQYF
TRBV6-4	TRBJ1-2	CASSESRTGGYGYTF
TRBV5-1	TRBJ1-4	CASSLLATNEKLFF
TRBV6-5	TRBJ1-2	CASSPFVTVQANYGYTF
TRBV14	TRBJ1-4	CASSQSTRPEKLFF
TRBV5-1	TRBJ2-2	CASSLWGRTGELFF
TRBV4-2	TRBJ2-3	CASSQGANSPPTDTQYF
TRBV9	TRBJ2-3	CASSVGLRQEFTDTQYF
TRBV6-5	TRBJ2-3	CASGGPGADTQYF
TRBV30	TRBJ1-1	CAWSVGGAAFF
TRBV18	TRBJ2-3	CASSVIGSTDTQYF
TRBV29-1	TRBJ1-3	CSGGTSGNTIYF
TRBV24-1	TRBJ2-4	CATSEGGQNIQYF
TRBV7-9	TRBJ1-4	CASSSTPNAPEKLFF
TRBV6-5	TRBJ2-3	CAAGRTSTDTQYF
TRBV5-1	TRBJ2-1	CASSLTTSGGSGEQFF
TRBV7-2	TRBJ2-2	CASRAGLAGYTGELFF
TRBV7-8	TRBJ2-7	CASSLELSYEQYF
TRBV30	TRBJ2-3	CAWNGGGDTQYF
TRBV6-5	TRBJ1-6	CASSYWAGTGGSSPLHF
TRBV11-2	TRBJ2-3	CASRTPGPLNSDTQYF
TRBV12-3/TRBV12-4	TRBJ2-2	CASSLLPDTGELFF
TRBV11-1	TRBJ2-5	CASSPSKEGTQYF
TRBV20-1	TRBJ1-1	CSAAAHPGNTEAFF
TRBV27	TRBJ2-4	CASSRDRGLGNIQYF
TRBV7-2	TRBJ2-2	CASSPNWDREPGELFF
TRBV5-4	TRBJ2-5	CASSLRAEETQYF
TRBV14	TRBJ1-1	CASSRDIVRTEAFF
TRBV7-2	TRBJ1-5	CASSPQGSQPQHF
TRBV6-6	TRBJ2-2	CASSATPYRTTGELFF
TRBV5-6	TRBJ2-3	CASSFFLAATQYF
TRBV6-6	TRBJ2-4	CASSYWRGGNIQYF
TRBV20-1	TRBJ2-7	CSARDLEGESSYEQYF
TRBV7-3	TRBJ2-3	CASSLTASGGALDTQYF
TRBV9	TRBJ1-2	CASSVETGIGYGYTF
TRBV7-2	TRBJ2-7	CASSLKAGGLIYEQYF
TRBV6-5	TRBJ2-5	CASSSPLAGETQYF
TRBV4-1	TRBJ2-3	CASSQEETDTQYF
TRBV23-1	TRBJ2-1	CASSQPTSTRARGQDEQFF
TRBV7-3	TRBJ2-2	CASSPPSGGTGELFF
TRBV6-2/TRBV6-3	TRBJ2-3	CASGDTDTQYF
TRBV5-1	TRBJ2-2	CASRTTPVNTGELFF
TRBV12-3/TRBV12-4	TRBJ1-5	CASSLHNRGHQPQHF
TRBV5-1	TRBJ2-3	CASSLMTAPSTDTQYF
TRBV28	TRBJ1-6	CASGTGALGPLHF